Below are 9 T cell receptor beta chains sequenced from a single sample in a study of blood T cell repertoires in COVID-19. Sequencing was performed with immunoSEQ multiplex PCR; in TCRdb, only in-frame clones are kept and a portion is missing. This table holds 150,000 or so clones, approximately 81% found once. The specimen was peripheral blood. The origin of the receptors is a human donor with acute or convalescent COVID-19. The donor label of this sample is uncertain.

The chain joins TRBV5-1 to TRBJ2-7; 9 nucleotides agree with TRBD2. Germline assignment: CDR1 SGHRS and CDR2 YFSETQ. CDR3 length equals 13 residues. V lost 6 bases to trimming and J lost 3 bases; unmatched junction nucleotides: 4. The CDR3 reads CASKRGDNYEQYF. In nucleotides, the CDR3 is TGCGCCAGCAAGCGGGGGGACAACTACGAGCAGTACTTC.

V is TRBV19 and J is TRBJ2-3; no definite D call. Looked up from germline, CDR1 is LNHDA and CDR2 is SQIVND (reference sequence). CDR3 length equals 12 residues. Trimming removed 6 bases at V and 5 bases at J, with 9 bases between. The CDR3 region is CASSNQVDTQYF. CDR3 DNA sequence: TGTGCCAGTAGCAACCAGGTAGATACGCAGTATTTT. The full variable domain, its missing parts supplied by reference TRBV19 and TRBJ2-3, is DGGITQSPKYLFRKEGQNVTLSCEQNLNHDAMYWYRQDPGQGLRLIYYSQIVNDFQKGDIAEGYSVSREKKESFPLTVTSAQKNPTAFYLCASSNQVDTQYFGPGTRLTVL.

The genes are TRBV6-5 and TRBJ1-6, with D hard to call. Trimming cost V 4 bases and J 0 bases, with 10 bases left between them. The CDR3 is 16 amino acids. CDR1 is MNHEY, CDR2 SVGAGI, per germline. The chain's CDR3 is CASSSPGSSYNSPLHF. In DNA, the CDR3 is TGTGCCAGCAGTTCACCCGGGAGCTCCTATAATTCACCCCTCCACTTT.

The genes are TRBV6-1 and TRBJ1-2; D is perhaps TRBD1 (5 bases). Between the trimmed V and J ends, which lost 2 bases and 4 bases, there was a span of 8 bases. This CDR3 is built from 13 residues. Germline CDR1 and CDR2: MNHNS and SASEGT. The DNA of the CDR3 is TGTGCCAGCAGTGAAAGGGGATTCTATGGCTACACCTTC. Protein sequence: CASSERGFYGYTF.

The rearrangement links TRBV18 to TRBJ2-2; 13 positions agree with TRBD2. The CDR3 length is 17 residues. V lost 3 bases to trimming and J lost 2 bases; unmatched junction nucleotides: 3. Germline CDR1 reads KGHSH; CDR2 reads LQKENI. The CDR3 loop is CASSPGTSGANTGELFF. The CDR3 nucleotides are TGTGCCAGCTCACCCGGGACTAGCGGGGCCAACACCGGGGAGCTGTTTTTT.

The chain is built from TRBV2 and TRBJ2-1; a possible D gene is TRBD1 (5 bases). This CDR3 is 15 amino acids long. Between the trimmed V and J ends, which lost 2 bases and 4 bases, there was a span of 12 bases. CDR1 is SNHLY, CDR2 FYNNEI, per germline. Written as DNA, the CDR3 is TGTGCCAGCAGTGAATGGCAGGGCCGGTACAATGAGCAGTTCTTC. Protein: CASSEWQGRYNEQFF.

The chain uses TRBV7-2 and TRBJ2-7, with a weak D call TRBD1 (6 bases). V was cut by 4 bases and J by 1 base, with 14 bases left in between. The CDR3 loop spans 15 amino acids. CDR1 is SGHTA and CDR2 is FQGNSA in the germline V gene. The CDR3 bases are TGTGCCAGCAGCTACCGGGACACCGGTTCCTACGAGCAGTACTTC. This gives the protein CASSYRDTGSYEQYF. The full variable domain, in which reference TRBV7-2 and TRBJ2-7 provide the parts outside the CDR3, is GAGVSQSPSNKVTEKGKDVELRCDPISGHTALYWYRQSLGQGLEFLIYFQGNSAPDKSGLPSDRFSAERTGGSVSTLTIQRTQQEDSAVYLCASSYRDTGSYEQYFGPGTRLTVT.

The CDR3 bases are TGTGCCAGTAGTCCTTTCACAGGGGGCGGGAATCAGCCCCAGCATTTT. The encoded protein is CASSPFTGGGNQPQHF. The gene calls are TRBV19 and TRBJ1-5; 9 bases line up with TRBD1. Germline V gene lookup returns CDR1 LNHDA and CDR2 SQIVND (reference sequence). CDR3 length: 16 amino acids. The V gene end was trimmed by 5 bases and the J gene end by 4 bases; junction bases not matched to a gene: 9.

The gene calls are TRBV24-1 and TRBJ1-5, with D perhaps TRBD1 (6 bases). CDR3 length: 16 amino acids. Trimming took 4 bases from V and 7 from J, leaving 19 bases between them. Per germline, CDR1 KGHDR and CDR2 SFDVKD. CDR3 protein: CATSETRGRGGQPQHF. The CDR3 bases are TGTGCCACCAGTGAAACCCGAGGCAGGGGCGGACAGCCCCAGCATTTT.